This T cell receptor (beta chain) appears in the sequencing data of a study of blood T cell repertoires in COVID-19. This clone appeared a few times. The repertoire was sequenced with immunoSEQ multiplex PCR; TCRdb's copy has only in-frame clones and lacks some. The sample contains around 150,000 clones, just under 80% of which appear only once. The receptor comes from a woman aged 80 or older with acute or convalescent COVID-19. Sample: peripheral blood.

CDR3 protein: CASSQGGGSHQPQHF. The CDR3 DNA is TGTGCCAGCAGCCAAGGGGGAGGTTCCCATCAGCCCCAGCATTTT. The rearrangement uses TRBV3-1 (or the pseudogene TRBV3-2) and TRBJ1-5; no reliable D call. The germline V gene encodes CDR1 LGHDT and CDR2 YNNKEL (reference sequence). Between the trimmed V and J ends, which lost 1 base and 5 bases, there was a span of 12 bases. This CDR3 is 15 amino acids long.